The 11 T cell receptor beta chains reported below all come from one sample, sequenced in a study of T cell responses to AZD1222 COVID-19 vaccine. Data came from immunoSEQ multiplex PCR; TCRdb stores just in-frame clones and leaves some out. The sample records approximately 85,000 clones, roughly 90% being singletons. Material: peripheral blood, obtained on day 0 of AZD1222 vaccination. These receptors originate from an adult in good health.

The V call is TRBV28, the J call TRBJ1-1, with D possibly matching TRBD1 (6 bases). Germline V gives CDR1 MDHEN, CDR2 SYDVKM. CDR3 size: 15 residues. V was pared by 3 bases and J by 7 bases, with 18 bases between. CDR3: CASSFVGASGREAFF. The CDR3 DNA sequence: TGTGCCAGCAGTTTTGTGGGGGCCTCGGGACGTGAAGCTTTCTTT.

The chain employs TRBV6-5 and TRBJ1-2; 7 nucleotides match TRBD1. The CDR3 runs 13 residues. Germline CDR1 reads MNHEY; CDR2 reads SVGAGI. Trimming took 2 bases from V and 8 from J; bases not matched to a gene: 5. The CDR3, as DNA: TGTGCCAGCAGTTACCGGCAGGGGGACGGCTACACCTTC. Amino acids: CASSYRQGDGYTF.

The CDR3, as DNA: TGCAGCGTTGGGGGGGGAGGGACTGAAGCTTTCTTT. Amino acids: CSVGGGGTEAFF. The V gene is TRBV29-1, the J gene TRBJ1-1, with D possibly TRBD1 on 5 matching bases. This CDR3 has 12 residues. V shed 4 bases and J shed 5 bases, with 11 bases lying between them. Germline CDR1 is SQVTM and CDR2 is ANQGSEA.

This sequence joins TRBV4-2 and TRBJ2-7; 9 bases align to TRBD1. The CDR3 extends over 15 amino acids. Per germline, CDR1 LGHNA and CDR2 YNFKEQ. Germline trimming cut 0 bases from V and 9 bases from J; bases unmatched to any gene: 9. DNA of the CDR3: TGTGCCAGCAGCCAAGAGGGGGGACAGGGTGGTCGGCAGTACTTC. Amino acid sequence: CASSQEGGQGGRQYF.

The V and J genes are TRBV19 and TRBJ2-1; 7 bases are shared with TRBD1. From germline, CDR1 is LNHDA and CDR2 SQIVND (reference sequence). V dropped 0 bases and J dropped 4; count of bases not matched to a gene: 9. The CDR3 extends over 17 amino acids. This CDR3 reads CASSIDHGAGGYNEQFF. The CDR3 nucleotides read TGTGCCAGTAGTATAGATCACGGGGCAGGGGGTTACAATGAGCAGTTCTTC.

The CDR3 spells CASSPPGQGKNEQFF. CDR3 coding DNA: TGTGCCAGCAGCCCTCCGGGACAGGGGAAAAATGAGCAGTTCTTC. The J gene is TRBJ2-1, the V gene TRBV5-6; 10 bases match TRBD1. With V trimmed by 4 bases and J by 7 bases, 8 bases remained unmatched. The germline gives CDR1 SGHDT, CDR2 YYEEEE. This CDR3 comprises 15 residues.

V gene TRBV12-3 or TRBV12-4 combines with J gene TRBJ1-5; D uncertain. V was cut by 3 bases and J by 5 bases, with 8 bases left in between. CDR3 length: 13 residues. CDR3 sequence (DNA): TGTGCCAGCAGTTTGGAAAGATATCAGCCCCAGCATTTT. It codes for CASSLERYQPQHF.

The genes are TRBV29-1 and TRBJ1-5; 8 nucleotides align to TRBD1. V lost 6 bases, J lost 6 bases, and 4 bases stayed unmatched. In germline, CDR1 is SQVTM, CDR2 ANQGSEA. CDR3 length: 12 residues. The CDR3, as DNA: TGCAGCGTCCGACAGGGGACTCAGCCCCAGCATTTT. This translates into CSVRQGTQPQHF.

The CDR3 loop is CASSKPGLAYEQYF. In nucleotides, the CDR3 is TGTGCCAGTAGTAAACCGGGACTGGCCTACGAGCAGTACTTC. The rearrangement joins TRBV19 to TRBJ2-7; D possibly corresponds to TRBD2 (6 bases). This CDR3 region has 14 residues. Germline V CDR1 and CDR2: LNHDA, SQIVND (reference sequence). V lost 4 bases to trimming and J lost 2 bases, with 12 bases between them.

The chain recombines TRBV6-5 with TRBJ2-7; D ambiguous. Germline V gene lookup returns CDR1 MNHEY and CDR2 SVGAGI. The CDR3 has 14 amino acids. V was cut by 2 bases and J by 4 bases, with 12 bases left in between. DNA of the CDR3: TGTGCCAGCAGTTACCTCAGGTTGCAATACGAGCAGTACTTC. Protein sequence: CASSYLRLQYEQYF.

This clone was observed a single time. The V call is TRBV28, the J call TRBJ2-2; D is tentatively TRBD1 or TRBD2 (5 bases each). Germline loops: CDR1 MDHEN, CDR2 SYDVKM. The ends were cut back, 6 bases at V and 5 bases at J, with 13 bases in the middle. The CDR3 spans 14 residues. CDR3 loop: CASRVGGVTGELFF. The CDR3 DNA is TGTGCCAGCAGGGTTGGGGGAGTGACCGGGGAGCTGTTTTTT.